These T cell receptor beta chains were read from a single sample in a study of CD8 T cell repertoires and HIV-1 epitope variants. The method was immunoSEQ multiplex PCR; TCRdb's version includes in-frame clones alone and lacks a portion of them. The table has some 5,100 clones, roughly 70% seen once; the top ten hold under 45%. The antigens for these receptors are not known. Sequenced: cultured CD8+ T cells derived from PBMCs. These TCRs come from a male donor with HIV. CDR3s include the opening cysteine and the closing phenylalanine or tryptophan. The D gene is left open where the match is weak. Size tells how often a clone was seen (once, few, many) or the class of an expanded clone, and some rows leave it out.

D	size	V	J	CDR3	DNA
NA	NA	TRBV21-1	TRBJ1-5	CASSGKTQGINSNQPQHF	TGTGCCAGCAGCGGTAAGACGCAGGGGATTAATAGCAATCAGCCCCAGCATTTT
NA	NA	TRBV5-6	TRBJ2-3	CASSKDRRGTDTQYF	TGTGCCAGCAGCAAGGACCGACGAGGCACAGATACGCAGTATTTT
NA	few	TRBV18	TRBJ2-5	CASSPGLSQETQYF	TGTGCCAGCTCACCAGGACTTTCCCAAGAGACCCAGTACTTC
TRBD2	NA	TRBV19	TRBJ2-7	CASSSGTSGVHEQYF	TGTGCCAGTAGTTCGGGGACTAGCGGGGTACACGAGCAGTACTTC
NA	few	TRBV27	TRBJ2-7	CASSLSGQGTYEQYF	TGTGCCAGCAGTTTATCGGGGCAGGGAACCTACGAGCAGTACTTC
TRBD2	once	TRBV9	TRBJ2-3	CASSGSGGNTDTQYF	TGTGCCAGCAGCGGTAGCGGGGGGAACACAGATACGCAGTATTTT
TRBD2	NA	TRBV7-6	TRBJ2-1	CASTETSGSRNEQFF	TGTGCCAGCACCGAGACTAGCGGGAGTCGGAATGAGCAGTTCTTC
TRBD1	NA	TRBV19	TRBJ2-1	CASSNDYTGVNEQFF	TGTGCCAGTAGTAATGACTATACAGGGGTTAATGAGCAGTTCTTC
NA	few	TRBV7-3	TRBJ2-2	CASSPDLESRPAGELFF	TGTGCCAGCAGCCCAGACCTCGAATCGAGACCGGCCGGGGAGCTGTTTTTT
NA	NA	TRBV18	TRBJ1-6	CASSPRENSPLHF	TGTGCCAGCTCACCCCGGGAAAATTCACCCCTCCACTTT
NA	NA	TRBV4-3	TRBJ1-4	CASSQDDGINEKLFF	TGCGCCAGCAGCCAAGATGATGGGATTAATGAAAAACTGTTTTTT
NA	once	TRBV6-6	TRBJ2-7	CASSYSGPTYEQYF	TGTGCCAGCAGTTATTCCGGGCCCACCTACGAGCAGTACTTC
NA	NA	TRBV7-3	TRBJ1-1	CASSLTARMNTEAFF	TGTGCCAGCAGCTTAACGGCCAGAATGAACACTGAAGCTTTCTTT
NA	NA	TRBV6-5	TRBJ2-7	CASRDIAYEQYF	TGTGCCAGCCGCGACATAGCCTACGAGCAGTACTTC
NA	NA	TRBV4-3	TRBJ2-2	CASSQDIMSTGELFF	TGCGCCAGCAGCCAAGATATCATGAGCACCGGGGAGCTGTTTTTT
TRBD1	NA	TRBV5-6	TRBJ2-1	CASSHKHRGGLNEQFF	TGTGCCAGCAGCCATAAACACAGGGGCGGCCTCAATGAGCAGTTCTTC
TRBD2	NA	TRBV5-1	TRBJ2-1	CASSFTSGGYNEQFF	TGCGCCAGCAGCTTTACTAGCGGGGGGTACAATGAGCAGTTCTTC
TRBD2	NA	TRBV27	TRBJ2-1	CASSLLPGTSSYNEQFF	TGTGCCAGCAGTTTATTACCCGGGACTAGCTCCTACAATGAGCAGTTCTTC
NA	NA	TRBV9	TRBJ1-1	CASSRGGVEAFF	TGTGCCAGCAGTCGGGGAGGGGTTGAAGCTTTCTTT
NA	once	TRBV6-5	TRBJ2-1	CASSYPDLGQFF	TGTGCCAGCAGTTACCCGGACCTCGGGCAGTTCTTC
TRBD1	NA	TRBV5-5	TRBJ1-5	CASSLDTGGGQPQHF	TGTGCCAGCAGCTTGGATACAGGGGGCGGCCAGCCCCAGCATTTT
TRBD1	NA	TRBV28	TRBJ2-7	CASSLYRDRAYEQYF	TGTGCCAGCAGTCTCTACCGGGACAGGGCCTACGAGCAGTACTTC